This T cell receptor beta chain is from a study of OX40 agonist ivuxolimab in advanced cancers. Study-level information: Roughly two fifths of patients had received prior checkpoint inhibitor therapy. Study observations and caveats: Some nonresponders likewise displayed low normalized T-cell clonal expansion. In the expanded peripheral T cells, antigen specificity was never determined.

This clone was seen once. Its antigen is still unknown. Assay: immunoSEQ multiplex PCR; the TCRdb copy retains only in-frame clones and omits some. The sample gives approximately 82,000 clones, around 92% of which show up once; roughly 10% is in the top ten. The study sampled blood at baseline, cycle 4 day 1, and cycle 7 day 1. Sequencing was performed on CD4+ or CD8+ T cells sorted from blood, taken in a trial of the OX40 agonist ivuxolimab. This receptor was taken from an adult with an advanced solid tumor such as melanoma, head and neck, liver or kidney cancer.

CDR3 amino acids: CASSRDRGGELFF. The CDR3 coding sequence is TGTGCCAGCAGCCGCGACAGGGGCGGGGAGCTGTTTTTT. The chain uses TRBV7-6 and TRBJ2-2; 8 positions match TRBD1. The CDR3 is 13 residues long. J was trimmed by 7 bases and V by 5 bases; bases with no gene match: 3. Germline CDR1 reads SGHVS; CDR2 reads FNYEAQ.